This entry is about one TCR beta chain. Its antigen is unknown. Base qualities were left out, and no much larger clone turns up one base away. The junction shows trimming of 6 bases on V and 1 base on J, and the gene matches do not reach 9 bases of it. The CDR3 holds 16 amino acids from the cysteine to the phenylalanine. Only the CDR3 part of the read is kept: 48 bases, read in frame from the first base. CDR1 and CDR2, per the germline V gene, are MNHNS and SASEGT. The data belong to a study of vaccination and CD4 T cells after COVID-19 (dated by TCRdb to between 2021 and 2024). Looking at the study overall: Convalescent patients had a positive SARS-CoV-2 result on nasal swab PCR, and of these patients, under ten had mild disease and one had severe disease. Post-COVID blood samples were collected from convalescent patients a median of around 100 days after diagnosis, with a range of about 35 to 180 days. For stimulating the cultures, overlapping spike peptide pools were used, derived from SARS-CoV-2 as well as from the common cold coronaviruses HCoV-NL63, HCoV-OC43 and HCoV-229E. Control cultures used a CEFX viral epitope pool as positive control, an HIV-1 Nef peptide pool as negative control, or no peptide. Participants got two doses of the Pfizer-BioNTech BNT162b2 vaccine (n=8) or two doses of the Moderna mRNA-1273 vaccine (n=2). In around 10 COVID-19 convalescent patients and 4 infection-naive healthy vaccine recipients, researchers compared the spike-specific CD4+ TCR repertoire from before mRNA vaccination with the repertoire from after. The time from the second vaccine dose to post-vaccine blood sampling had a median of roughly 72 days and ranged from about 12 to 241 days. Six males and four females were included in the convalescent cohort, with two Hispanic individuals, seven Caucasians, two Asians and one multiracial person represented.

Library method: PCR. At the Johns Hopkins FTIC core, DNA from the cultured CD4+ T cells underwent TCR sequencing with the Oncomine TCR Beta short-read assay. The QIAamp micro DNA kit was used to extract genomic DNA from the cultured CD4+ T cells. Oncomine TCR Beta libraries from cultured CD4+ T cells were pooled with unique dual indexes and sequenced on an Illumina iSeq 100. The published analysis was carried out like this. Non-productive sequences were removed, and CDR3s that did not start with C, did not end with F or W, or were shorter than 7 amino acids were discarded. The MANAFEST web application identified antigen-specific clonotypes by comparing peptide-stimulated wells against reference wells and other culture wells. For a clone to be called positive, the clone needed an FDR below 0.05, an odds ratio above 5, and a productive frequency above 0.1% in at least two of three replicate wells. A clonotype was classed as cross-reactive if the clonotype showed significant expansion both in SARS-CoV-2 spike wells and in at least one common cold coronavirus spike condition. Similarity between CDR3 sequences was evaluated in R version 3.6.1 using Levenshtein distances (stringdist) and unrooted phylogenetic trees (ape). Starting from the raw public reads, TCRdb applied fastp trimming at Q25, assembled clones with MiXCR and retained in-frame beta chains. Rows merge per CDR3 protein into single entries with the most common DNA and genes. TCRdb, not the original authors, processed these V and J calls. This sample comprises roughly 15,000 distinct CDR3 sequences, about 51% of them detected only once. Of the sample, roughly a tenth falls within the top ten clones.

What the treatment or condition label conveys for this sample: roughly nine-day PBMC culture with coronavirus spike peptide pools or control peptides (ViraFEST assay). The ViraFEST assay was used in the study, in which antigen-specific T cells were expanded with peptide pools and expanded clonotypes were subsequently identified by TCR sequencing. Positive SARS-CoV-2 PCR tests in the convalescent patients dated from March to December 2020, before Alpha, Beta and Delta variants emerged in the United States. PBMCs were cultured at about 2 million per well in IMDM supplemented with about 5% human AB serum and about 9.6 IU/ml IL-2, with around 10 ug/ml peptide pools added. Half of the culture medium was replaced with fresh IL-2-containing medium on days 3 and 7. After 10 days of culture, CD4+ T cells were isolated by negative selection using the EasySep CD4+ T cell isolation kit. Ficoll-Paque Plus gradient centrifugation was used to isolate PBMCs from whole blood, and the isolated PBMCs were then either used fresh or cryopreserved at -140C. In general, triplicate wells were set up for every culture condition.

Findings and caveats that apply to the study as a whole: Relatively few convalescent patients were included in the study, and early timepoints after natural infection were not analyzed. In convalescent patients, a median around 89% of post-vaccine SARS-CoV-2-reactive clones were detected only after vaccination, suggesting vaccine-specific priming. Of the vaccine-specific clones found in convalescent patients, nearly all (304 of 307) were mono-reactive for SARS-CoV-2 spike instead of being cross-reactive with common cold coronaviruses. An increase in the median number of SARS-CoV-2-reactive clonotypes from 21 after infection to 38 after vaccination was observed, but the change was not found to be significant.

In this chain, TRBV6-1 is recombined with TRBJ1-5; 7 middle bases align to TRBD1. Sequencing was done on a sample of CD4+ T cells from blood, cultured in vitro. This clonotype originated in a human donor who had recovered from COVID-19. The CDR3 reads as follows: CASRSAQGMSNQPQHF. Here is the DNA: TGTGCCAGCAGATCAGCACAGGGGATGAGCAATCAGCCCCAGCATTTT.